Following are 23 T cell receptor beta chains from one sample sequenced in a study of Graves' ophthalmopathy and Graves' hyperthyroidism. Amplified TCR beta CDR3 regions were obtained using RNA transcripts as template. RT-PCR in the first round used HTBI primers; a second-round multiplex PCR followed. TCRdb re-analysed the multiplex PCR reads in MiXCR, keeping a single row per CDR3 protein. This table holds hundreds of thousands of distinct CDR3 sequences, over 15% found once. The sequencing sample was made of peripheral blood. These receptor sequences come from a woman aged 18-29 years with stable Graves' hyperthyroidism.

Many counts were recorded for this clonotype. This sequence joins TRBV15 and TRBJ1-5; D gene ambiguous. Germline CDR1 and CDR2: LNHNV and YYDKDF (reference sequence). The CDR3 is made up of 13 amino acids. With 6 bases removed from V and 3 bases from J, the gap between germline ends came to 9 bases. The DNA of the CDR3 is TGTGCCACCAGGGAACAGATCAATCAGCCCCAGCATTTT. This gives the protein CATREQINQPQHF.

The chain links TRBV11-1 to TRBJ2-2, with 9 nucleotides matching TRBD2. The CDR3 extends over 17 amino acids. Germline assignment: CDR1 SGHAT and CDR2 FQDESV (reference sequence). V gave up 1 base and J gave up 6 bases; unmatched junction bases: 9. CDR3 protein: CASSLGWLAGYPGELFF. DNA of the CDR3: TGTGCCAGCAGCTTAGGCTGGCTAGCGGGGTACCCCGGGGAGCTGTTTTTT.

This clonotype was counted at least ten times. The gene calls are TRBV10-3 and TRBJ2-7; either TRBD1 or TRBD2 may fit D (5 bases each). The V gene lost 5 bases and the J gene lost 2 bases, with 19 bases spanning the gap. This CDR3 is built from 16 residues. Looked up from germline, CDR1 is ENHRY and CDR2 is SYGVKD. CDR3 amino acids: CAISHQVGRSPYEQYF. DNA for the CDR3: TGTGCCATCAGTCACCAGGTGGGACGGAGTCCCTACGAGCAGTACTTC.

This clonotype was counted many times. The V gene is TRBV6-2 or TRBV6-3, the J gene TRBJ2-7; 7 bases fit TRBD2. Germline lookup yields CDR1 MNHEY and CDR2 SVGEGT. V was clipped by 4 bases and J by 0 bases; unmatched bases: 6. The length of the CDR3 is 15 residues. The CDR3 DNA reads TGTGCCAGCAGTTTGGTTAGCGGGCTCTCCTACGAGCAGTACTTC. This gives the protein CASSLVSGLSYEQYF.

This clonotype was picked up many times. The chain carries TRBV7-2 and TRBJ2-5; D possibly matches TRBD1 or TRBD2 (7 bases each). Germline V lookup: CDR1 SGHTA, CDR2 FQGNSA. The CDR3 contains 13 residues. Trimming took off 5 bases at V and 5 bases at J, with 12 bases between the two ends. CDR3 residues: CASSPQGGETQYF. CDR3 coding DNA: TGTGCCAGCAGCCCTCAGGGGGGGGAGACCCAGTACTTC.

In this sample, this clonotype turned up many times. The gene calls are TRBV12-3 or TRBV12-4 and TRBJ2-7; D is unclear. Trimming shortened V by 3 bases and J by 2 bases, and 8 bases separated the two germline ends. This CDR3 has 13 residues. This chain's CDR3 is CASSLTLAYEQYF. The CDR3 DNA sequence: TGTGCCAGCAGTTTGACATTGGCCTACGAGCAGTACTTC.

The chain has TRBV5-1 and TRBJ2-2; possibly TRBD2 for D (6 bases). The CDR3 has 17 amino acids. The V and J ends lost 4 bases and 0 bases respectively, with 16 bases between them. Germline V gene lookup returns CDR1 SGHRS and CDR2 YFSETQ. CDR3 amino acids: CASSLRGNSANTGELFF. DNA for the CDR3: TGCGCCAGCAGCCTCCGGGGGAACAGCGCGAACACCGGGGAGCTGTTTTTT.

By its share, this clonotype is medium-sized. This rearrangement joins TRBV29-1 to TRBJ1-2; 9 bases are a match to TRBD1. The J segment lost 4 bases and the V segment lost 3 bases, leaving 0 bases of the junction unmatched. This CDR3 has 12 amino acids. Germline V gives CDR1 SQVTM, CDR2 ANQGSEA. The CDR3 region has the DNA TGCAGCGTTGAGGGACAGGGCTATGGCTACACCTTC. It specifies CSVEGQGYGYTF.

J is TRBJ1-2 and V is TRBV11-2; maybe TRBD1 (5 bases). V was shortened by 2 bases and J by 4 bases, with 11 bases between the two germline ends. This CDR3 is built from 14 residues. Germline V CDR1 and CDR2: SGHAT, FQNNGV. The DNA for the CDR3 is TGTGCCAGCAGCTTAAAGGAGGGGCCCTATGGCTACACCTTC. It encodes CASSLKEGPYGYTF.

This clonotype was observed a handful of times. This chain uses TRBV20-1 with TRBJ1-5; D unresolved. Trimming stripped 1 base from V and 3 bases from J, with 7 bases between. Germline loops: CDR1 DFQATT, CDR2 SNEGSKA (reference sequence). This CDR3 region has 13 residues. Written as DNA, the CDR3 is TGCAGTGCTAGAGGTCCGAACAATCAGCCCCAGCATTTT. Residues: CSARGPNNQPQHF.

This clonotype was counted ten times or more. The CDR3 does not close with the conserved phenylalanine or tryptophan, likely indicating a read error. This chain connects TRBV7-9 to TRBJ1-2; 9 positions match TRBD1. J lost 2 bases, V lost 5 bases, and 0 bases had no gene match. Germline V lookup: CDR1 SEHNR, CDR2 FQNEAQ (reference sequence). This CDR3 has 13 residues. The CDR3 spells CASSDRGNYGYTL. The CDR3 DNA reads TGTGCCAGCAGCGACAGGGGGAACTATGGCTACACCCTC.

This clonotype was recorded many times. The chain employs TRBV24-1 and TRBJ1-5; 10 positions agree with TRBD1. The CDR3 extends over 14 amino acids. Germline CDR1 and CDR2: KGHDR and SFDVKD. The ends lost 7 bases at V and 3 bases at J; junction bases unmatched: 2. The CDR3 nucleotides read TGTGCCACCAGAGGGACAGGGGACAATCAGCCCCAGCATTTT. This codes for CATRGTGDNQPQHF.

In its sample, this clonotype was seen many times. The V gene is TRBV2, the J gene TRBJ2-7; the D gene is possibly TRBD2 (6 bases). The germline V gene has CDR1 SNHLY and CDR2 FYNNEI. The CDR3 loop spans 14 amino acids. The V end was cut by 4 bases, the J end by 7 bases, with 17 bases between. CDR3 sequence (DNA): TGTGCCAGCAGTGCTGAGAGCCGAGGGAGGGAGCAGTACTTC. This codes for CASSAESRGREQYF. The full variable domain, with the rest looked up from reference TRBV2 and TRBJ2-7, is EPEVTQTPSHQVTQMGQEVILRCVPISNHLYFYWYRQILGQKVEFLVSFYNNEISEKSEIFDDQFSVERPDGSNFTLKIRSTKLEDSAMYFCASSAESRGREQYFGPGTRLTVT.

This chain links TRBV20-1 with TRBJ1-1; D is perhaps TRBD1 (5 bases). Germline V gene lookup returns CDR1 DFQATT and CDR2 SNEGSKA (reference sequence). The CDR3 length is 15 residues. V lost 0 bases, J lost 3 bases, and 14 bases lay in between. The CDR3 DNA is TGCAGTGCTAGAGACCCTCGACAGAGAGACACTGAAGCTTTCTTT. The encoded protein is CSARDPRQRDTEAFF.

The chain links TRBV5-1 to TRBJ1-1, with a weak D call TRBD1 (6 bases). The CDR3 has 15 residues. CDR1 and CDR2 from the germline V gene are SGHRS and YFSETQ. The germline V and J ends were trimmed by 2 bases and 0 bases, with 11 bases remaining between them. DNA for the CDR3: TGCGCCAGCAGCTTACAGGGAATATTGAACACTGAAGCTTTCTTT. It encodes CASSLQGILNTEAFF.

This clonotype occurred many times. The chain employs TRBV6-2 or TRBV6-3 and TRBJ1-2; TRBD1 matches 9 bases. This CDR3 is built from 14 residues. Germline CDR1 reads MNHEY; CDR2 reads SVGEGT. Trimming cost V 4 bases and J 8 bases; bases outside gene matches: 8. CDR3 in amino acids: CASSSSGTGRGYTF. CDR3 nucleotides: TGTGCCAGCAGTTCCTCCGGGACAGGGAGGGGCTACACCTTC.

This clonotype was observed at least ten times. This chain connects TRBV12-3 or TRBV12-4 to TRBJ1-1, with 8 positions matching TRBD1. Trimming removed 8 bases from V and 1 base from J; junction bases left unmatched: 6. CDR3 length equals 14 residues. This CDR3 is CASGDRGENTEAFF. The CDR3 DNA sequence: TGTGCCAGCGGAGACAGGGGCGAGAACACTGAAGCTTTCTTT.

This clonotype was counted at least ten times. This chain links TRBV7-2 with TRBJ2-7; D unclear. Germline assignment: CDR1 SGHTA and CDR2 FQGNSA. This CDR3 has 15 amino acids. Trimming shortened V by 4 bases and J by 2 bases, and 15 bases separated the two germline ends. CDR3: CASSWSDGSTYEQYF. The CDR3 bases are TGTGCCAGCAGCTGGTCCGACGGGTCTACCTACGAGCAGTACTTC.

The sample holds many counts of this clonotype. The chain joins TRBV29-1 to TRBJ2-5; D tentatively fits TRBD1 or TRBD2 (5 bases each). Germline assignment: CDR1 SQVTM and CDR2 ANQGSEA. The CDR3 length is 13 residues. The V gene lost 8 bases and the J gene lost 10 bases, with 23 bases spanning the gap. CDR3: CSFSGTAKGDQYF. DNA of the CDR3: TGCAGCTTCTCCGGGACGGCTAAAGGGGACCAGTACTTC.

Concerning this clonotype: Sequence at one end of the junction differs from germline and may be a read error. The genes are TRBV2 and TRBJ1-1, with TRBD1 matching 7 bases. CDR1 is SNHLY, CDR2 FYNNEI, per germline. The CDR3 contains 13 residues. The CDR3 here is CASRTDRYTDAFF. CDR3 sequence (DNA): TGTGCCAGCAGGACGGACAGGTACACTGATGCTTTCTTT.

The sample holds many counts of this clonotype. The chain couples TRBV6-1 to TRBJ1-5; 8 nucleotides line up with TRBD1. With 3 bases clipped from V and 8 bases from J, the junction kept 9 bases outside the gene matches. The CDR3 has 15 residues. Germline CDR1 reads MNHNS; CDR2 reads SASEGT. This CDR3 reads CASSDRTGREEPQHF. In DNA, the CDR3 is TGTGCCAGCAGTGACCGGACAGGGCGAGAAGAGCCCCAGCATTTT.

In this sample, this clonotype turned up a few times. It may be a read error: a sequence one base away is much more abundant. V gene TRBV6-1 combines with J gene TRBJ1-1; the D gene is possibly TRBD1 (6 bases). The V gene's germline CDR1 is MNHNS and CDR2 SASEGT. The CDR3 loop spans 15 amino acids. The germline V and J ends were trimmed by 7 bases and 4 bases, with 19 bases remaining between them. The CDR3 is CASKSLRGGSTEAFF. The CDR3, as DNA: TGTGCCAGCAAATCTCTCAGGGGTGGCAGCACTGAAGCTTTCTTT.

This clonotype was seen at least ten times. The chain uses TRBV2 and TRBJ2-5, with 7 bases fitting TRBD2. The V and J ends lost 0 bases and 1 base, in that order; junction bases with no gene match: 8. CDR3 size: 17 residues. Germline CDR1 and CDR2: SNHLY and FYNNEI. The CDR3 DNA reads TGTGCCAGCAGTGAAGCGCGGGCAGCGGGGAGCCAAGAGACCCAGTACTTC. This sequence encodes CASSEARAAGSQETQYF.